These 22 T cell receptor beta chains were all obtained from the same sample, sequenced in a study of CD4 T cells in relation to SARS-CoV-2 and coronaviruses. Sequencing used immunoSEQ multiplex PCR; TCRdb keeps in-frame clones, though not all of them. The sample holds 60,000 to 80,000 clones; 85% to 90% are singletons and the top ten take 1.6%. CD4+ T cells from unexposed donors were obtained before the COVID-19 pandemic (2011-2018). The sequenced sample consisted of memory CD4+ T cells from PBMCs. These receptors all stem from a human donor in good health.

The rearrangement links TRBV3-1 (or the pseudogene TRBV3-2) to TRBJ2-3; tentative D call: TRBD1 (6 bases). Trimming took off 0 bases at V and 0 bases at J, with 13 bases between the two ends. Looked up from germline, CDR1 is LGHDT and CDR2 is YNNKEL (reference sequence). CDR3 size: 17 residues. For the CDR3, the DNA is TGTGCCAGCAGCCAAGAGTGGGGGACACCTAGCACAGATACGCAGTATTTT. Amino acid sequence: CASSQEWGTPSTDTQYF.

The V and J genes are TRBV7-9 and TRBJ2-7; 7 nucleotides match TRBD1. CDR3 length: 14 residues. The J segment lost 6 bases and the V segment lost 2 bases, leaving 7 bases of the junction unmatched. Germline V gene sequence: CDR1 SEHNR, CDR2 FQNEAQ (reference sequence). Here the CDR3 reads CASSLFTGEGEQYF. CDR3 nucleotide sequence: TGTGCCAGCAGCTTATTCACAGGGGAAGGCGAGCAGTACTTC. The complete variable domain, with remaining parts taken from reference TRBV7-9 and TRBJ2-7, reads DTGVSQNPRHKITKRGQNVTFRCDPISEHNRLYWYRQTLGQGPEFLTYFQNEAQLEKSRLLSDRFSAERPKGSFSTLEIQRTEQGDSAMYLCASSLFTGEGEQYFGPGTRLTVT.

The chain uses TRBV5-6 and TRBJ2-4; 11 bases align to TRBD2. Germline values: CDR1 SGHDT, CDR2 YYEEEE. The CDR3 sequence is 17 residues long. V shed 9 bases, J shed 0 bases, and the junction held 11 bases outside the gene matches. CDR3 bases: TGTGCCACTACCAAGCTAGCGGGGGGATTAGCCAAAAACATTCAGTACTTC. Its translation is CATTKLAGGLAKNIQYF.

The table lists this clone with a count of one. This chain links TRBV6-6 with TRBJ2-5; 10 bases agree with TRBD1. V gave up 5 bases and J gave up 4 bases; unmatched junction bases: 10. The CDR3 spans 16 residues. Per the germline V gene, CDR1 is MNHNY and CDR2 is SVGAGI (reference sequence). CDR3 nucleotides: TGTGCCAGCAGTCAACGGGACAGGGGCGGGACAGAGACCCAGTACTTC. Protein: CASSQRDRGGTETQYF.

V is TRBV2 and J is TRBJ2-2; 14 bases align to TRBD2. CDR3 length: 15 amino acids. In germline, CDR1 is SNHLY, CDR2 FYNNEI. Trimming cost V 6 bases and J 6 bases; bases outside gene matches: 3. The CDR3 DNA follows: TGTGCCAGCAGGACTAGCGGGGGGGACGCCGGGGAGCTGTTTTTT. Protein: CASRTSGGDAGELFF.

The rearrangement joins TRBV18 to TRBJ1-1, with a tentative D call TRBD1 (5 bases). The CDR3 is made up of 14 amino acids. The V gene's germline CDR1 is KGHSH and CDR2 LQKENI. V was cut by 6 bases and J by 5 bases, with 16 bases left in between. CDR3 region: CASSEFEGNTEAFF. The CDR3 nucleotides read TGTGCCAGCTCCGAATTCGAGGGGAATACTGAAGCTTTCTTT.

The chain is built from TRBV11-2 and TRBJ1-3; D not certain. Germline V gene lookup returns CDR1 SGHAT and CDR2 FQNNGV. This CDR3 spans 16 amino acids. Deletions cut 2 bases from V and 1 base from J, with 12 bases between. For the CDR3, the DNA is TGTGCCAGCAGCTTATCCGGATGGTTATCTGGAAACACCATATATTTT. Translation: CASSLSGWLSGNTIYF.

The chain recombines TRBV3-1 (or the pseudogene TRBV3-2) with TRBJ2-3; D is possibly TRBD2 (6 bases). This CDR3 comprises 16 residues. Per the germline V gene, CDR1 is LGHDT and CDR2 is YNNKEL (reference sequence). Trimming left V 1 base short and J 0 bases short, with 11 bases between. The CDR3 here is CASSQAWGTSTDTQYF. The CDR3 nucleotides read TGTGCCAGCAGCCAAGCCTGGGGGACTAGCACAGATACGCAGTATTTT.

The genes are TRBV5-6 and TRBJ1-3; no firm D call. The CDR3 length is 15 residues. Germline V CDR1 and CDR2: SGHDT, YYEEEE. V dropped 3 bases and J dropped 6 bases, with 16 bases sitting between them. CDR3 in DNA: TGTGCCAGCAGCTCCATGGGGATAAGTGTAAACACCATATATTTT. It specifies CASSSMGISVNTIYF.

This chain links TRBV5-4 with TRBJ1-4, with 8 bases matching TRBD1. From germline, CDR1 is SGHNT and CDR2 YYREEE (reference sequence). The CDR3 length is 15 residues. The V segment lost 3 bases and the J segment 7 bases; nucleotides outside the gene matches: 8. CDR3 nucleotides: TGTGCCAGCAGCTCCCAGGGGGCGCAAGGTGAAAAACTGTTTTTT. Translating it yields CASSSQGAQGEKLFF.

The chain carries TRBV20-1 and TRBJ2-6, with D unresolved. Germline V gives CDR1 DFQATT, CDR2 SNEGSKA (reference sequence). V dropped 3 bases and J dropped 2 bases, with 11 bases sitting between them. CDR3 length: 15 amino acids. CDR3 in amino acids: CSASGWAPGANVLTF. In DNA, the CDR3 is TGCAGTGCTAGTGGTTGGGCCCCTGGGGCCAACGTCCTGACTTTC.

This chain connects TRBV19 to TRBJ2-3, with a possible D match to TRBD2 (5 bases). Between the trimmed V and J ends, which lost 5 bases and 0 bases, there was a span of 12 bases. The CDR3 runs to 15 residues. Germline V gene lookup returns CDR1 LNHDA and CDR2 SQIVND (reference sequence). The CDR3 nucleotides read TGTGCCAGTAGTGAGCGAGGCGGGAGCACAGATACGCAGTATTTT. Translating it yields CASSERGGSTDTQYF.

The rearrangement links TRBV5-1 to TRBJ2-3; 10 nucleotides line up with TRBD1. From germline, CDR1 is SGHRS and CDR2 YFSETQ. The CDR3 is 15 amino acids. V trimming: 5 bases; J trimming: 1 base; junction bases outside the gene matches: 4. Here the CDR3 reads CASRRQGAGTDTQYF. Written as DNA, the CDR3 is TGCGCCAGCAGAAGACAGGGGGCTGGCACAGATACGCAGTATTTT.

The chain recombines TRBV7-2 with TRBJ2-1; no reliable D call. V lost 1 base and J 5 bases, leaving 6 bases between the germline ends. In germline, CDR1 is SGHTA, CDR2 FQGNSA. The CDR3 is 13 residues long. Here the CDR3 reads CASSLGRDNEQFF. The CDR3 DNA is TGTGCCAGCAGCTTAGGAAGGGACAATGAGCAGTTCTTC.

The chain employs TRBV21-1 and TRBJ2-4; the table's TRBD2 call for D was not verified on the DNA. TRBV21-1 is tagged as a pseudogene. This CDR3 contains 23 residues. The DNA for the CDR3 is TGTGCCAGCAGCAATCGTAGACCCGGGACTAGCGGGAGGTCCCATCTAGCCAAAAACATTCAGTACTTC. Protein: CASSNRRPGTSGRSHLAKNIQYF.

The chain combines TRBV4-3 with TRBJ1-1, with TRBD1 matching over 8 bases. This CDR3 is 15 amino acids long. Germline values: CDR1 LGHNA, CDR2 YSLEER. The ends lost 0 bases at V and 4 bases at J; junction bases unmatched: 4. CDR3 sequence reads: CASSQDGQGGTEAFF. Written as DNA, the CDR3 is TGCGCCAGCAGCCAAGATGGACAGGGAGGCACTGAAGCTTTCTTT.

The chain joins TRBV5-1 to TRBJ2-1; D remains unclear. Germline V CDR1 and CDR2: SGHRS, YFSETQ. V lost 2 bases, J lost 5 bases, and 14 bases lay in between. The CDR3 consists of 15 residues. CDR3 amino acids: CASSFYKGPNNEQFF. Written as DNA, the CDR3 is TGCGCCAGCAGCTTTTACAAGGGCCCCAACAATGAGCAGTTCTTC.

CDR3 amino acids: CASSLGRGLFYEQYF. DNA for the CDR3: TGTGCCAGCAGCCTGGGACGTGGACTCTTCTACGAGCAGTACTTC. The chain recombines TRBV7-2 with TRBJ2-7; D tentatively fits TRBD1 or TRBD2 (5 bases each). Germline V gene sequence: CDR1 SGHTA, CDR2 FQGNSA. This CDR3 spans 15 amino acids. V lost 5 bases to trimming and J lost 3 bases, with 17 bases between them. The entire variable domain, with the rest obtained from reference TRBV7-2 and TRBJ2-7, is as follows: GAGVSQSPSNKVTEKGKDVELRCDPISGHTALYWYRQSLGQGLEFLIYFQGNSAPDKSGLPSDRFSAERTGGSVSTLTIQRTQQEDSAVYLCASSLGRGLFYEQYFGPGTRLTVT.

About this clone itself: The same CDR3 also results from other DNA sequences found in this sample. The CDR3 loop is CASSLDHSGNTIYF. In DNA, the CDR3 is TGCGCCAGCAGCTTGGACCACTCTGGAAACACCATATATTTT. The chain recombines TRBV5-1 with TRBJ1-3, with D hard to call. V was trimmed by 0 bases and J by 0 bases, leaving 4 bases between them. Germline loops: CDR1 SGHRS, CDR2 YFSETQ. The CDR3 has 14 residues. Together with reference TRBV5-1 and TRBJ1-3, the CDR3 gives the full variable domain: KAGVTQTPRYLIKTRGQQVTLSCSPISGHRSVSWYQQTPGQGLQFLFEYFSETQRNKGNFPGRFSGRQFSNSRSEMNVSTLELGDSALYLCASSLDHSGNTIYFGEGSWLTVV.

The V and J genes are TRBV30 and TRBJ2-1; TRBD1 matches at 9 bases. V lost 2 bases, J lost 4 bases, and 6 bases stayed unmatched. The CDR3 spans 15 residues. Germline V CDR1 and CDR2: GTSNPN, SVGIG (reference sequence). CDR3 sequence reads: CAWSSRQGGYNEQFF. Here the CDR3 DNA reads TGTGCCTGGAGTTCTCGACAGGGGGGATACAATGAGCAGTTCTTC. Using reference TRBV30 and TRBJ2-1 for the parts outside the CDR3, the full variable domain is SQTIHQWPATLVQPVGSPLSLECTVEGTSNPNLYWYRQAAGRGLQLLFYSVGIGQISSEVPQNLSASRPQDRQFILSSKKLLLSDSGFYLCAWSSRQGGYNEQFFGPGTRLTVL.

This clone was counted a single time. The chain couples TRBV10-3 to TRBJ1-3; D unresolved. CDR3 size: 14 residues. Germline CDR1 ENHRY, CDR2 SYGVKD. V lost 5 bases and J 4 bases, leaving 12 bases between the germline ends. CDR3 in amino acids: CAISTGSSGNTIYF. In DNA, the CDR3 is TGTGCCATCAGTACTGGAAGCAGCGGAAACACCATATATTTT.

The table lists this clone with a few counts. V usage is TRBV6-5 and J usage is TRBJ1-1; tentatively, D is TRBD1 (6 bases). The CDR3 runs 14 residues. Trimming removed 4 bases at V and 7 bases at J, with 16 bases between. Germline V gene data show CDR1 as MNHEY and CDR2 as SVGAGI. CDR3 loop: CASSSVGGWNEAFF. The CDR3, as DNA: TGTGCCAGCAGTTCAGTAGGGGGATGGAATGAAGCTTTCTTT.